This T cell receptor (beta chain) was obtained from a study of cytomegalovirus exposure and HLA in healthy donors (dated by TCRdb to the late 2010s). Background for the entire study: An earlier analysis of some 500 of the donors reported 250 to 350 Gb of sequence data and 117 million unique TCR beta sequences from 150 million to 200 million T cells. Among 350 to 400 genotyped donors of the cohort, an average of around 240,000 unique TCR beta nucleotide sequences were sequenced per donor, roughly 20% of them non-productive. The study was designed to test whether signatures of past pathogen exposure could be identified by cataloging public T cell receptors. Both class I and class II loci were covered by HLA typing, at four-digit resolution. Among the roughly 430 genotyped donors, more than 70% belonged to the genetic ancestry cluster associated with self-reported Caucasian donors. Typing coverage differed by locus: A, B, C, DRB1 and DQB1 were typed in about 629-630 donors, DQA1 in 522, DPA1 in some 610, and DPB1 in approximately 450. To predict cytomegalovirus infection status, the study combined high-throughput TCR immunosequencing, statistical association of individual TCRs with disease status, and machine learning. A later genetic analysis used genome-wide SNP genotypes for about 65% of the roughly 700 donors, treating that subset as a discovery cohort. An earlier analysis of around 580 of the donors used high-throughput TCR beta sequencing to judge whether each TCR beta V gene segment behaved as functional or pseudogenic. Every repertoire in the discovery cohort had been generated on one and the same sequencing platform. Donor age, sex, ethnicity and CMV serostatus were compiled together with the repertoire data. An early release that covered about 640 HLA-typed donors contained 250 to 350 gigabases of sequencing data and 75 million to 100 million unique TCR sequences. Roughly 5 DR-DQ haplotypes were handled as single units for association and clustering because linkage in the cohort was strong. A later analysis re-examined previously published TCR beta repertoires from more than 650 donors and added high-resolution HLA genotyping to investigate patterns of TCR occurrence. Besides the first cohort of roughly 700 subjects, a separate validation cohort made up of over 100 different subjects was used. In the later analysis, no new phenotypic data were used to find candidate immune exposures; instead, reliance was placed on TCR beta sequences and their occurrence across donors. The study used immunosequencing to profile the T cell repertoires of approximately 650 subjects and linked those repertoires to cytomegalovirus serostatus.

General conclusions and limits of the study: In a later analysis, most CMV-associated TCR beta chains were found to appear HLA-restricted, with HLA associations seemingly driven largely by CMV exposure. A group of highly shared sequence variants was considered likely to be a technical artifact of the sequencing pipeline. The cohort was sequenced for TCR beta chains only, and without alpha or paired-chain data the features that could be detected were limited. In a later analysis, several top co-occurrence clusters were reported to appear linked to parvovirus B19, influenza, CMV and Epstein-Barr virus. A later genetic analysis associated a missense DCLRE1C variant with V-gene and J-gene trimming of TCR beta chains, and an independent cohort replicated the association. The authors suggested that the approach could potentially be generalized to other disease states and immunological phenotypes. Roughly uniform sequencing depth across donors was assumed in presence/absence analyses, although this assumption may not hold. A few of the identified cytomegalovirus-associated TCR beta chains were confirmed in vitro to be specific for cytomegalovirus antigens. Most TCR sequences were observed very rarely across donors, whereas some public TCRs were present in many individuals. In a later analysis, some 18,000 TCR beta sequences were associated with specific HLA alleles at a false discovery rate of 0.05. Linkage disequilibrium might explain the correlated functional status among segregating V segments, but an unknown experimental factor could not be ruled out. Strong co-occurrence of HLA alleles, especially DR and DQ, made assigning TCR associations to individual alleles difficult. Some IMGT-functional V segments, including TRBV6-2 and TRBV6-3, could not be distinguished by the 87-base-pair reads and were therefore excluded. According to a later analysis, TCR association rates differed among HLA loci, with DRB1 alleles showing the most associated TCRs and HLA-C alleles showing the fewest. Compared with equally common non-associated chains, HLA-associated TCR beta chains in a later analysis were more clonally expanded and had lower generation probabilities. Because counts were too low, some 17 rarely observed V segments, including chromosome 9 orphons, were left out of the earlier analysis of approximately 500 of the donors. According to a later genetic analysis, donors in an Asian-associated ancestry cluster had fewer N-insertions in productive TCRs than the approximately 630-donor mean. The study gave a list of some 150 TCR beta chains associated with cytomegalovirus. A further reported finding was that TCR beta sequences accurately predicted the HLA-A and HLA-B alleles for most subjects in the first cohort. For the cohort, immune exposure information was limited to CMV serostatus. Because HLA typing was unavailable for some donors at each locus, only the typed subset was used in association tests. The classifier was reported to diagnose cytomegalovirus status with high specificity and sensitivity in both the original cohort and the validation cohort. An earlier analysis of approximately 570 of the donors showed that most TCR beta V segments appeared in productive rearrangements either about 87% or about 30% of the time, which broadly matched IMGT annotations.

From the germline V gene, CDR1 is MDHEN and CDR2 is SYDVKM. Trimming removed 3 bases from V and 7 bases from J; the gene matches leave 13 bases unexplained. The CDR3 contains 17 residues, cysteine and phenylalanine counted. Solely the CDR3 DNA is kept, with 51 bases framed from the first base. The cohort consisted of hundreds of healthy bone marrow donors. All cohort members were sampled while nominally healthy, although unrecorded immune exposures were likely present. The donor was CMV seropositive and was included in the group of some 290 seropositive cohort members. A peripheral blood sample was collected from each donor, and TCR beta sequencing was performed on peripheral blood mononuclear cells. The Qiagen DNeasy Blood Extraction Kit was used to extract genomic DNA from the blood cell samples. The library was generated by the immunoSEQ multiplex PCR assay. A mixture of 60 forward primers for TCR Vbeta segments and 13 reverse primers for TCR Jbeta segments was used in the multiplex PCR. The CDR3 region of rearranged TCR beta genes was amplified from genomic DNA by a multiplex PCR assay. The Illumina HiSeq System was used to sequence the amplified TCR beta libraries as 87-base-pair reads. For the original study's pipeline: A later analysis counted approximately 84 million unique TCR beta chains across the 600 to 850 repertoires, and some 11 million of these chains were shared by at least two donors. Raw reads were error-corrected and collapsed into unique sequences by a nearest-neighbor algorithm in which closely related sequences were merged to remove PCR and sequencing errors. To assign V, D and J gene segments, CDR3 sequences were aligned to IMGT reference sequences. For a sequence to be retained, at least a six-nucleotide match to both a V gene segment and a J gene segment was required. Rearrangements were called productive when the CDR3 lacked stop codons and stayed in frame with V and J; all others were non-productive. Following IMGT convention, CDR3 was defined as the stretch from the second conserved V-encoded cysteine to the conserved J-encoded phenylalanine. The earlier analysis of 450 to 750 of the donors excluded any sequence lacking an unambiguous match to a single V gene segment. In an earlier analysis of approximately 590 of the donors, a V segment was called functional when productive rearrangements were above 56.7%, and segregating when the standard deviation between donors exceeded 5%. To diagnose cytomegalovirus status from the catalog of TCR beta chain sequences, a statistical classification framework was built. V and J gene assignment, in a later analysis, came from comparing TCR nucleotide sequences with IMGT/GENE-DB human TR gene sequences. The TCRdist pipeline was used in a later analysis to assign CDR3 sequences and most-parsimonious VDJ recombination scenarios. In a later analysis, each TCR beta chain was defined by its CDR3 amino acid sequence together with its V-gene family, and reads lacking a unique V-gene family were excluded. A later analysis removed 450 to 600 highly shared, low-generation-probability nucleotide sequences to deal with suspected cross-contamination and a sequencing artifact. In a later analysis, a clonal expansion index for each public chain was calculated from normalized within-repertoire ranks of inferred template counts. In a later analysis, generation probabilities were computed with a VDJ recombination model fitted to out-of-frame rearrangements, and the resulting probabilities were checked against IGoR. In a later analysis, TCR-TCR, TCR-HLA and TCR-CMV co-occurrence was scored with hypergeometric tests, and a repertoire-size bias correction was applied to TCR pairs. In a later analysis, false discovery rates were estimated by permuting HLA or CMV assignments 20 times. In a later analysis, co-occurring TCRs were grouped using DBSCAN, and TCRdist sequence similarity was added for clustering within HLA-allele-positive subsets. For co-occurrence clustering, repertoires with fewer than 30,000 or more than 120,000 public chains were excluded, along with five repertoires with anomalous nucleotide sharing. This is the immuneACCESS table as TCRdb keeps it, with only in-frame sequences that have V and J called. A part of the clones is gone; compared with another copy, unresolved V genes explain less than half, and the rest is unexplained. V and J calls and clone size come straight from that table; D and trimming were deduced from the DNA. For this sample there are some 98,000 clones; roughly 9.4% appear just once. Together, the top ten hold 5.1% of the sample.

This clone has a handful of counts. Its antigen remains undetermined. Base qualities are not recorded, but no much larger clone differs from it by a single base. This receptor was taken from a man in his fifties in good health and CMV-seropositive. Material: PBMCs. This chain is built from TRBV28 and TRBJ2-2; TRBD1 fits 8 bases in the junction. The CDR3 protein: CASSFVQGVLAGGELFF. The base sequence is TGTGCCAGCAGTTTTGTACAGGGGGTTTTGGCCGGCGGGGAGCTGTTTTTT. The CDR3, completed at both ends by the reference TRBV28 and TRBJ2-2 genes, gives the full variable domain DVKVTQSSRYLVKRTGEKVFLECVQDMDHENMFWYRQDPGLGLRLIYFSYDVKMKEKGDIPEGYSVSREKKERFSLILESASTNQTSMYLCASSFVQGVLAGGELFFGEGSRLTVL.